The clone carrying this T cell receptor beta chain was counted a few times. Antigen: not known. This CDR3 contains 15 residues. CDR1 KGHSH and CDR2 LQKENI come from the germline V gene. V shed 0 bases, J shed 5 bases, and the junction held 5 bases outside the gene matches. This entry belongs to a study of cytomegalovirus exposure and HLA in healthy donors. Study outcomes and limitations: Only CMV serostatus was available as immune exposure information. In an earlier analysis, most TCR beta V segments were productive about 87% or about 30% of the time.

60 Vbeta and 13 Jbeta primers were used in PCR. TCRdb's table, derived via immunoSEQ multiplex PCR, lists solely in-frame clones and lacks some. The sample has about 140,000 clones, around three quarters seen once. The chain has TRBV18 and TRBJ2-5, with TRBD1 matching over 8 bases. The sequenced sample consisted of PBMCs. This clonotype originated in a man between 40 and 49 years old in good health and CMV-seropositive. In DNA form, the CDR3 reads TGTGCCAGCTCACCACCGGACAGGGCCGGGGAGACCCAGTACTTC. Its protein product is CASSPPDRAGETQYF.